This T cell receptor (beta chain) was captured in a study of T cells after yellow fever vaccination (dated by TCRdb to about 2019). As for the study more broadly: The SMART-Seq v4 Ultra Low Input RNA kit was used to prepare libraries from fractions with low cell numbers. To track T-cell clones before and after primary and booster YFV17D yellow fever vaccination, bulk TCR alpha and beta repertoires were sequenced longitudinally. Two healthy male donors, one aged 18 to 30 and one aged 30 to 40 years, made up the cohort. Blood samples were taken at several timepoints before and after primary and secondary immunization, and bulk PBMC replicates and cell subsets were isolated. The full study reports these points: Because the study included only two donors, the extent to which the findings can be generalized is limited. A small fraction of clonotypes appeared in both the CD4 and CD8 compartments, likely as a result of convergent recombination. Most clones expanded after primary vaccination were re-detected after the booster (almost 98% of CD4 and 88% of CD8), suggesting broad memory maintenance. Computational filtering was required because FACS-sorted repertoires could contain abundant contaminating clonotypes from the bulk population. The secondary T-cell response was weaker than the primary response but faster, peaking on day 5 instead of day 15.

The sample was run on an Illumina NovaSeq 6000. Synthesis of TCR cDNA relied on 5'RACE template switching, a step that introduced a universal primer site along with unique molecular identifiers. cDNA synthesis was primed from both the TCR alpha and TCR beta constant segments. Library amplification used two PCR steps, and the second PCR step added sample barcodes and sequencing adapters. Sequencing of libraries was performed on Illumina HiSeq 2500 (2x100 bp) or NovaSeq (2x150 bp). Processing in the source paper ran as follows. MIGEC was used to demultiplex reads and collapse the reads into UMI consensus sequences, and MiXCR was used for V(D)J alignment. Vaccine-responding clonotypes were defined with edgeR using replicate PBMC samples, requiring FDR below 0.01 and a log2 fold change above 5 up to day 15. Each bulk clonotype received a CD4 or CD8 identity based on whether the sequenced CD4 or CD8 repertoire contained that clonotype at higher abundance. Clones were called with MiXCR by TCRdb after fastp trimmed the public reads at Q25, and only in-frame beta chains were retained. Every entry covers one CDR3 protein and lists the most common genes and DNA from its rows. TCRdb's processing, not the study's, gives the V and J calls here. This sample has about 340,000 distinct CDR3 sequences in its table, and around 13% of those were observed once. Together, the top ten hold 2.5% to 4% of the sample.

As concerns this clonotype: Its antigen is unknown. No much larger clone exists at a distance of one base, and base qualities are not known.

The sample's treatment or condition, from its label and the paper: live attenuated yellow fever vaccine strain. PBMCs were isolated from peripheral blood using a standard Ficoll-Paque protocol. Dynabeads CD4 and CD8 positive selection kits were used to isolate the CD4 and CD8 T-cell fractions. TriZol was used to extract RNA from bulk PBMCs, CD4 and CD8 fractions, and dextramer-positive and dextramer-negative fractions. According to the germline V gene, CDR1 reads SGHVS and CDR2 reads FQNEAQ. The junction carries 15 bases between V and J, which are trimmed by 3 bases and 6 bases respectively. Reading from cysteine to phenylalanine, the CDR3 counts 16 amino acids. CDR3 DNA is the only sequence kept; it has 48 bases, read in frame from the first base.

The material was CD4+ T cells sorted from PBMCs, obtained 15 days after the yellow fever booster vaccination. This clonotype originated in a man younger than 35 who received the YFV17D yellow fever vaccine. This sequence uses TRBV7-8 and TRBJ2-6, with a tentative D gene TRBD1 over 5 matching bases. Here is the DNA: TGTGCCAGCAGCTTGGGAATGACAGTAGTGGCCAACGTCCTGACTTTC. Translated, it gives CASSLGMTVVANVLTF.